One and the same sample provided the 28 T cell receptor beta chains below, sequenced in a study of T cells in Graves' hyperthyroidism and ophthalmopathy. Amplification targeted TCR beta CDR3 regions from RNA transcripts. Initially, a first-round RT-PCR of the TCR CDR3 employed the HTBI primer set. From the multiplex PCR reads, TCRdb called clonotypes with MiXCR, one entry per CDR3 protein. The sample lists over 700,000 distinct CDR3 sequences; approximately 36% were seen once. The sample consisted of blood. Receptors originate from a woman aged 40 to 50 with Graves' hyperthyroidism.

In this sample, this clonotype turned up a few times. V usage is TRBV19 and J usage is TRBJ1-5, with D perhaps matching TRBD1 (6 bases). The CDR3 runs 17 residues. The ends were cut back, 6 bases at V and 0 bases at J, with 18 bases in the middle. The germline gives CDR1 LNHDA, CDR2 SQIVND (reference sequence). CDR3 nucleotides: TGTGCCAGTAGGCCTGCAGAGGGGGGGAATAGCAATCAGCCCCAGCATTTT. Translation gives CASRPAEGGNSNQPQHF.

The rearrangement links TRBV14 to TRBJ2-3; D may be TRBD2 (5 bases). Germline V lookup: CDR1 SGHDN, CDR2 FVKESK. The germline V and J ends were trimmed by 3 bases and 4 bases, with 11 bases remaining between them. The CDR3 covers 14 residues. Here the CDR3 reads CASSHLLGPDTQYF. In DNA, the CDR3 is TGTGCCAGCAGCCACCTACTAGGGCCAGATACGCAGTATTTT.

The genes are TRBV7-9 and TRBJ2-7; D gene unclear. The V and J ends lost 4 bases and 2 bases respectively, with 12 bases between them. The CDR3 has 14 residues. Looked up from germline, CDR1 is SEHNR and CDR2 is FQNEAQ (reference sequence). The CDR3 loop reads CASSSACVAYEQYF. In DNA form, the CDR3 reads TGTGCCAGCAGCTCAGCGTGCGTGGCCTACGAGCAGTACTTC.

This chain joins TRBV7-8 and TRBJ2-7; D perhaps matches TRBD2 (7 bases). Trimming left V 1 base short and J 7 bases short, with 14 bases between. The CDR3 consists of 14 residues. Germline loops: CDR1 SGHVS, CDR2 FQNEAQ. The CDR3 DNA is TGTGCCAGCAGCTTAGTGGGGGGGGCAGAAGAGCAGTACTTC. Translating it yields CASSLVGGAEEQYF.

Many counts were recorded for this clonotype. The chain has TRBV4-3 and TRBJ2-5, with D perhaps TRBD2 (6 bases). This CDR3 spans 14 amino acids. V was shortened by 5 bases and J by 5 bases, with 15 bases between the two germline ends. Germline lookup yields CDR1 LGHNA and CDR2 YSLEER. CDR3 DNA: TGCGCCAGCAGCATGGTTGCGGGGAGGGAGACCCAGTACTTC. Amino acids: CASSMVAGRETQYF.

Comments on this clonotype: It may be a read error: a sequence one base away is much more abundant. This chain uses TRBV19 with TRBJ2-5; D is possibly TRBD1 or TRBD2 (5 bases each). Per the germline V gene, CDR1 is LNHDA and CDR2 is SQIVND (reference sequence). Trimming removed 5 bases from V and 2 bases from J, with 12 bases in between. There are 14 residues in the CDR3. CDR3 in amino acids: CASSVPGRQETQYF. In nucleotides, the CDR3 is TGTGCCAGTAGTGTCCCGGGACGGCAAGAGACCCAGTACTTC.

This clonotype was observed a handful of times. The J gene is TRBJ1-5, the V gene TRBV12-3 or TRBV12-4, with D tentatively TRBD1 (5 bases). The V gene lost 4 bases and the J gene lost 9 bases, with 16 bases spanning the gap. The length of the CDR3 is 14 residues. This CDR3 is CASSSGDAIRPQHF. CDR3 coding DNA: TGTGCCAGCAGTTCTGGGGACGCTATTCGGCCCCAGCATTTT.

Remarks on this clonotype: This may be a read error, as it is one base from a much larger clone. The CDR3 spells CAIPRVEALDTEAFF. The CDR3 DNA is TGTGCCATCCCGCGAGTGGAGGCTCTGGACACTGAAGCTTTCTTT. The chain links TRBV7-3 to TRBJ1-1; D not resolved. Trimming took 10 bases from V and 3 from J, leaving 21 bases between them. The CDR3 loop spans 15 amino acids. Germline-derived CDR1 and CDR2 are SGHTA and FQGTGA.

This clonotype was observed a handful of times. The CDR3 bases are TGTGCCAGCAGCTCCTACAGGGGGGAAGGAAACACCATATATTTT. Translating it yields CASSSYRGEGNTIYF. V gene TRBV25-1 combines with J gene TRBJ1-3; 8 bases are shared with TRBD1. V shed 6 bases, J shed 4 bases, and the junction held 8 bases outside the gene matches. Germline V gene lookup returns CDR1 MGHDK and CDR2 SYGVNS. The CDR3 loop spans 15 amino acids.

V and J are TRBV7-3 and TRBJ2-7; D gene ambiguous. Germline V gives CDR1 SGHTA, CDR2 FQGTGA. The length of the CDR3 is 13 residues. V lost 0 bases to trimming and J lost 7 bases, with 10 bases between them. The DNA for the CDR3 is TGTGCCAGCAGCTTAACAGCTATGGGGGAGCAGTACTTC. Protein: CASSLTAMGEQYF.

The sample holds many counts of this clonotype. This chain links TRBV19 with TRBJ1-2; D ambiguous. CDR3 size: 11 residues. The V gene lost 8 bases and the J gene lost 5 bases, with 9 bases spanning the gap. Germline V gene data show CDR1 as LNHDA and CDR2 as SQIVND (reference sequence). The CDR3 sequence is CASHREYGYTF. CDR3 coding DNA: TGTGCCAGTCACCGGGAGTATGGCTACACCTTC.

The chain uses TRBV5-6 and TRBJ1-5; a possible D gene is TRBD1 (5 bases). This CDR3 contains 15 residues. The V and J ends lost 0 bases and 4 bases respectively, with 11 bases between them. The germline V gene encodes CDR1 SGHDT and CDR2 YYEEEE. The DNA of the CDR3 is TGTGCCAGCAGCTTGGGGGGGATACGGAATCAGCCCCAGCATTTT. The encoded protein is CASSLGGIRNQPQHF.

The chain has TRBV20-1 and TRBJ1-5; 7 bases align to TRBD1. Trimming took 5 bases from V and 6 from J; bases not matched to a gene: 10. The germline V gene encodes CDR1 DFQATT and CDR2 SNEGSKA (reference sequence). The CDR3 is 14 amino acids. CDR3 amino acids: CSALRQGWGQPQHF. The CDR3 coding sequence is TGCAGTGCTCTTAGACAGGGATGGGGTCAGCCCCAGCATTTT.

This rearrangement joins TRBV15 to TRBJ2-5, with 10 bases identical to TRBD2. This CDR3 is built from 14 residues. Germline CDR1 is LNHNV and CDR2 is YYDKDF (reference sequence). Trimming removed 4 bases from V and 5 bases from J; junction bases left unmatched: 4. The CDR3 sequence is CATSTSLAGETQYF. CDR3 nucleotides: TGTGCCACCAGCACCTCACTAGCGGGGGAGACCCAGTACTTC.

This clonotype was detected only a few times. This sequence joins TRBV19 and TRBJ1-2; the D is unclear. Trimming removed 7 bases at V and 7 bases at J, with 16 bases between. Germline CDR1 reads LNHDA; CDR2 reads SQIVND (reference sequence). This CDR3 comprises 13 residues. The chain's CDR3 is CASNQGRVSGYTF. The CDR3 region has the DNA TGTGCCAGTAATCAAGGAAGGGTTTCTGGCTACACCTTC. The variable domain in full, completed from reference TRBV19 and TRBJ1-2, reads DGGITQSPKYLFRKEGQNVTLSCEQNLNHDAMYWYRQDPGQGLRLIYYSQIVNDFQKGDIAEGYSVSREKKESFPLTVTSAQKNPTAFYLCASNQGRVSGYTFGSGTRLTVV.

The CDR3, as DNA: TGTGCCAGCAGTAGTGGGGGGGGCGTAAATCAGCCCCAGCATTTT. Translating gives CASSSGGGVNQPQHF. The chain links TRBV12-3 or TRBV12-4 to TRBJ1-5; D is perhaps TRBD1 (6 bases). The V end lost 5 bases, the J end lost 4 bases, and 15 bases lay between the germline ends. CDR3 length equals 15 residues.

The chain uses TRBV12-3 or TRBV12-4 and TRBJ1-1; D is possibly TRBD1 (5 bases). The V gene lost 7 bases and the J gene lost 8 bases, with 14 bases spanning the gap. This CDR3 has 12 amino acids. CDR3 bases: TGTGCCAGCAAGGGACCTACGCGAGAAGCTTTCTTT. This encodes CASKGPTREAFF.

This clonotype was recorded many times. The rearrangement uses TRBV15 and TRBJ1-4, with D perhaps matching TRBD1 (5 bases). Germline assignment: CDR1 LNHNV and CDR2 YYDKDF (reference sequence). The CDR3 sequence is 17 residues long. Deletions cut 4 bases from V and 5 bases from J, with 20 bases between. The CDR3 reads CATSTEFATVLNEKLFF. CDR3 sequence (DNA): TGTGCCACCAGCACAGAATTTGCGACAGTGCTAAATGAAAAACTGTTTTTT.

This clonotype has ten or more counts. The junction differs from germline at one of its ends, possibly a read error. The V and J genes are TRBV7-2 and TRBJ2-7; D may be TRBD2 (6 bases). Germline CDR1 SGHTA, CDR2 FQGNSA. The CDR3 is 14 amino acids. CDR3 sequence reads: CASSLMGLSKIPHF. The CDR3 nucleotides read TGTGCCAGCAGCTTAATGGGACTTAGCAAAATCCCCCACTTC.

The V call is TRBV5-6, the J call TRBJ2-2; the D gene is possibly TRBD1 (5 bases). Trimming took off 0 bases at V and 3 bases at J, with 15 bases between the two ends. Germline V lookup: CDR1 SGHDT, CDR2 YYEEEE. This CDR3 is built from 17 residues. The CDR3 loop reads CASSLAGHQVYTGELFF. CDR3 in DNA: TGTGCCAGCAGCTTGGCCGGACACCAAGTTTACACCGGGGAGCTGTTTTTT.

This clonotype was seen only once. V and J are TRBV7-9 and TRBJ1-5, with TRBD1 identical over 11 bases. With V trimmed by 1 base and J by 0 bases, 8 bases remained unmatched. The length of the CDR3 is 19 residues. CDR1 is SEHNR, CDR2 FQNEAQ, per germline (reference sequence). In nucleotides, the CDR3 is TGTGCCAGCAGCTTAGAAGGGACAGGGGGAACAGATAGCAATCAGCCCCAGCATTTT. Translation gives CASSLEGTGGTDSNQPQHF. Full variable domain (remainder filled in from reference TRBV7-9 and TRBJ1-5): DTGVSQNPRHKITKRGQNVTFRCDPISEHNRLYWYRQTLGQGPEFLTYFQNEAQLEKSRLLSDRFSAERPKGSFSTLEIQRTEQGDSAMYLCASSLEGTGGTDSNQPQHFGDGTRLSIL.

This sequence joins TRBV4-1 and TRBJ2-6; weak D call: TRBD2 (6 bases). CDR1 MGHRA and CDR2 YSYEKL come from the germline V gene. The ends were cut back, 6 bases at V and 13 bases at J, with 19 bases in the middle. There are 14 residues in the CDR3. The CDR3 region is CASSRENQGRVLTF. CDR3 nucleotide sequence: TGCGCCAGCAGTCGGGAGAATCAGGGAAGGGTCCTGACTTTC.

The CDR3 DNA reads as TGTGCCAGCAGCCAAGATAGGCAGGGGGGTTCACCCCTCCACTTT. Translating gives CASSQDRQGGSPLHF. V is TRBV7-2 and J is TRBJ1-6, with TRBD1 matching 7 bases. The trim removed 5 bases at V and 9 bases at J, leaving 10 bases unmatched. The CDR3 is 15 amino acids. Germline CDR1 and CDR2: SGHTA and FQGNSA.

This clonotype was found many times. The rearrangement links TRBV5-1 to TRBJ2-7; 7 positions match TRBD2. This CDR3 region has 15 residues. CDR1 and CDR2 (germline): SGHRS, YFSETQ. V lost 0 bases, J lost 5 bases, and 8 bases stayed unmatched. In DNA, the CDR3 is TGCGCCAGCAGCTTGGTCGGACTAGGGTCTAACGAGCAGTACTTC. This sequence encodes CASSLVGLGSNEQYF.

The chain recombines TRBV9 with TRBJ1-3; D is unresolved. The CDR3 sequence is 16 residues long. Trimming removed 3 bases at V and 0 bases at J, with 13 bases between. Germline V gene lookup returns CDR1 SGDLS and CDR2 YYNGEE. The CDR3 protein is CASSEKKTTSGNTIYF. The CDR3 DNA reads TGTGCCAGCAGCGAAAAAAAGACGACCTCTGGAAACACCATATATTTT.

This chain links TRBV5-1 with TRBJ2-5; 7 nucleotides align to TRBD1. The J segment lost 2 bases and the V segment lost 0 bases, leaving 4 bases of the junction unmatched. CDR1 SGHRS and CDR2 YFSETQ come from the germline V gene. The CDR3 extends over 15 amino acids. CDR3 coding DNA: TGCGCCAGCAGCTTGGAGATGGACAGGCAAGAGACCCAGTACTTC. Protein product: CASSLEMDRQETQYF.

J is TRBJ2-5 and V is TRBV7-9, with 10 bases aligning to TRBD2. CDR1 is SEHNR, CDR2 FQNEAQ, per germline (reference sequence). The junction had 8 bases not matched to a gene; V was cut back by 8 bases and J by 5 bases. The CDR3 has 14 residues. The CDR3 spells CASASLAGVETQYF. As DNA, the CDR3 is TGTGCCAGCGCATCTCTAGCGGGAGTGGAGACCCAGTACTTC.

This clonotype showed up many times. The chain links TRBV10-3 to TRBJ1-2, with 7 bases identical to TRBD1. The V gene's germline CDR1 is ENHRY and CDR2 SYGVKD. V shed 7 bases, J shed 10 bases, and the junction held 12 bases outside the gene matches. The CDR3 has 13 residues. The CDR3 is CAITGTEWGDYTF. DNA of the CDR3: TGTGCCATCACAGGGACAGAGTGGGGGGACTACACCTTC.